This TCR beta chain was obtained from a study of blood T cells in healthy people across ages. The CDR3 length is 14 residues. Next came a second PCR, run for roughly 6 to 11 cycles, which used a sample-barcoded 5' primer along with a J-beta primer mix. MiXCR was run by TCRdb on the 5' RACE reads, yielding one entry per CDR3 protein. Of over 600,000 distinct CDR3 sequences listed, approximately 40% are singletons. This clonotype was observed a handful of times. Its target is not known. Study results and limitations: The donors' CMV status was not determined, possibly confounding changes in expanded clonotypes.

The V gene is TRBV21-1, the J gene TRBJ1-2; the D call of TRBD1 is as the table states it, not checked on the DNA. TRBV21-1 corresponds to a pseudogene. Sample: blood. This clonotype was sampled from a man older than 75 in good health. CDR3 in amino acids: CASSKGGTGKRDTF. The CDR3, as DNA: TGTGCCAGCAGCAAAGGGGGGACAGGGAAACGAGACACCTTC.